Each of the 10 T cell receptor beta chains below was sequenced from the same sample in a study of T-cell reconstitution after alpha-beta-depleted transplantation in children. Preparing the TCRbeta library involved the use of unique molecular identifiers. From the PCR reads, TCRdb called clonotypes with MiXCR, one entry per CDR3 protein. This table holds around 500,000 distinct CDR3 sequences, around 13% found once. Source: PBMCs from the stem cell graft donor, taken from the stem cell graft. These receptors all come from a human donor who donated a stem cell graft to a child with combined immunodeficiency.

This clonotype was found many times. V usage is TRBV11-2 and J usage is TRBJ1-1; weak D call: TRBD1 (6 bases). Trimming left V 4 bases short and J 2 bases short, with 17 bases between. CDR1 SGHAT and CDR2 FQNNGV come from the germline V gene. The length of the CDR3 is 16 residues. This chain's CDR3 is CASSYGVLGANTEAFF. DNA of the CDR3: TGTGCCAGCAGCTACGGCGTGTTGGGGGCAAACACTGAAGCTTTCTTT.

The sample holds many counts of this clonotype. The rearrangement links TRBV5-1 to TRBJ2-7; D might be TRBD2 (5 bases). Germline V gene sequence: CDR1 SGHRS, CDR2 YFSETQ. This CDR3 is 15 amino acids long. Trimming left V 0 bases short and J 1 base short, with 11 bases between. The CDR3 DNA sequence: TGCGCCAGCAGCTTGGGGGGAGCCACGTCCTACGAGCAGTACTTC. Translating it yields CASSLGGATSYEQYF.

This clonotype was observed a few times. The gene calls are TRBV30 and TRBJ1-5; D is possibly TRBD1 (5 bases). Germline V gives CDR1 GTSNPN, CDR2 SVGIG (reference sequence). Trimming left V 3 bases short and J 0 bases short, with 6 bases between. The CDR3 extends over 13 amino acids. The CDR3 region is CAWSRDSNQPQHF. The CDR3 bases are TGTGCCTGGAGCAGGGATAGCAATCAGCCCCAGCATTTT.

J is TRBJ2-7 and V is TRBV20-1; D gene ambiguous. The CDR3 consists of 15 residues. Germline lookup yields CDR1 DFQATT and CDR2 SNEGSKA (reference sequence). Trimming cost V 4 bases and J 7 bases, with 23 bases left between them. The CDR3 region is CSANSLVVGHGEQYF. CDR3 sequence (DNA): TGCAGTGCTAACTCTCTGGTTGTAGGTCACGGGGAGCAGTACTTC.

The rearrangement uses TRBV20-1 and TRBJ1-1; no reliable D call. With 3 bases removed from V and 10 bases from J, the gap between germline ends came to 12 bases. Germline-derived CDR1 and CDR2 are DFQATT and SNEGSKA (reference sequence). CDR3 length: 11 amino acids. DNA of the CDR3: TGCAGTGCTAGGGCCCGGGAGGCAGCTTTCTTT. Amino acids: CSARAREAAFF.

A few counts support this clonotype. The V and J genes are TRBV20-1 and TRBJ1-6; D uncertain. Germline V gives CDR1 DFQATT, CDR2 SNEGSKA (reference sequence). The V and J ends lost 8 bases and 0 bases respectively, with 20 bases between them. The length of the CDR3 is 17 residues. CDR3 region: CSRIHHPSASYNSPLHF. The CDR3, as DNA: TGCAGTCGAATTCACCATCCATCGGCCTCCTATAATTCACCCCTCCACTTT.

The V and J genes are TRBV7-2 and TRBJ1-2; 7 bases map to TRBD1. Germline V gives CDR1 SGHTA, CDR2 FQGNSA. The CDR3 is 15 amino acids. V trimming: 1 base; J trimming: 4 bases; junction bases outside the gene matches: 6. The DNA for the CDR3 is TGTGCCAGCAGCTTAGAGGGGGCGCGTGGCTATGGCTACACCTTC. Translating gives CASSLEGARGYGYTF.

This chain uses TRBV5-1 with TRBJ1-4; 9 positions agree with TRBD1. Germline lookup yields CDR1 SGHRS and CDR2 YFSETQ. The CDR3 totals 17 residues. V dropped 4 bases and J dropped 1; count of bases not matched to a gene: 8. The DNA for the CDR3 is TGCGCCAGCAGCCCCGGACAGGGGTATGGAACTAATGAAAAACTGTTTTTT. Its translation is CASSPGQGYGTNEKLFF.

This clonotype was recorded a few times. The genes are TRBV5-1 and TRBJ1-4, with a tentative D call TRBD1 (5 bases). Germline V gene lookup returns CDR1 SGHRS and CDR2 YFSETQ. V lost 4 bases to trimming and J lost 6 bases, with 13 bases between them. The CDR3 is 14 residues long. The DNA for the CDR3 is TGCGCCAGCAGCCTACCGGGGGGTGATGAAAAACTGTTTTTT. Amino acids: CASSLPGGDEKLFF.

This clonotype has just one count. The J gene is TRBJ2-5, the V gene TRBV2, with D perhaps assigned TRBD1 or TRBD2 (7 bases each). V lost 7 bases, J lost 5 bases, and 20 bases lay in between. CDR1 and CDR2 from the germline V gene are SNHLY and FYNNEI. This CDR3 contains 15 residues. The CDR3 loop reads CASNLQGPRGETQYF. The DNA for the CDR3 is TGTGCCAGCAACTTACAGGGGCCGCGGGGGGAGACCCAGTACTTC. The full variable domain, rest sourced from reference TRBV2 and TRBJ2-5, is EPEVTQTPSHQVTQMGQEVILRCVPISNHLYFYWYRQILGQKVEFLVSFYNNEISEKSEIFDDQFSVERPDGSNFTLKIRSTKLEDSAMYFCASNLQGPRGETQYFGPGTRLLVL.